The 8 T cell receptor beta chains below were found in one sample sequenced in a study of T cells in Graves' hyperthyroidism and ophthalmopathy. Amplified TCR beta CDR3 regions came from RNA transcripts. HTBI primers were employed in a first-round RT-PCR of the TCR CDR3. TCRdb passed the multiplex PCR reads through MiXCR, listing each CDR3 protein once. The sample has around 420,000 distinct CDR3 sequences; roughly an eighth are singletons. Sequenced input: blood. The receptors were gathered from a woman aged 18-29 years with Graves' hyperthyroidism.

This clonotype was observed many times. This chain links TRBV14 with TRBJ2-1; 14 bases are shared with TRBD2. Germline trimming cut 3 bases from V and 7 bases from J; bases unmatched to any gene: 8. Looked up from germline, CDR1 is SGHDN and CDR2 is FVKESK. The length of the CDR3 is 17 residues. CDR3 protein: CASSQRQGLAGGNEQFF. The CDR3 DNA reads as TGTGCCAGCAGCCAGAGACAAGGACTAGCGGGAGGAAATGAGCAGTTCTTC.

This clonotype has ten or more counts. This chain joins TRBV7-2 and TRBJ2-7; TRBD2 matches at 7 bases. From germline, CDR1 is SGHTA and CDR2 FQGNSA. This CDR3 is built from 16 residues. Unmatched junction bases numbered 11, after V lost 5 bases and J lost 1 base. Here the CDR3 reads CASSPRPGGGSYEQYF. DNA for the CDR3: TGTGCCAGCAGCCCTAGACCGGGAGGCGGTTCCTACGAGCAGTACTTC. Looking up the rest from reference TRBV7-2 and TRBJ2-7 gives the full variable domain: GAGVSQSPSNKVTEKGKDVELRCDPISGHTALYWYRQSLGQGLEFLIYFQGNSAPDKSGLPSDRFSAERTGGSVSTLTIQRTQQEDSAVYLCASSPRPGGGSYEQYFGPGTRLTVT.

In this sample, this clonotype turned up many times. The V gene is TRBV20-1, the J gene TRBJ2-5; D gene unclear. With 3 bases removed from V and 5 bases from J, the gap between germline ends came to 10 bases. CDR1 is DFQATT and CDR2 is SNEGSKA in the germline V gene (reference sequence). This CDR3 has 12 amino acids. CDR3 bases: TGCAGTGCTAGCGGCTTACAGGAGACCCAGTACTTC. Amino acid sequence: CSASGLQETQYF.

Ten or more counts support this clonotype. The chain is built from TRBV7-3 and TRBJ2-5, with D perhaps TRBD1 (5 bases). Germline V gene data show CDR1 as SGHTA and CDR2 as FQGTGA. This CDR3 is 15 amino acids long. The V end was cut by 5 bases, the J end by 5 bases, with 18 bases between. CDR3 amino acids: CASSRRGRVGETQYF. The DNA of the CDR3 is TGTGCCAGCAGCCGGCGTGGCAGGGTGGGGGAGACCCAGTACTTC.

This clonotype showed up many times. The chain has TRBV7-2 and TRBJ2-3; 12 bases line up with TRBD2. From germline, CDR1 is SGHTA and CDR2 FQGNSA. The CDR3 spans 16 residues. V was clipped by 4 bases and J by 4 bases; unmatched bases: 6. The CDR3 protein is CASSSTSGSGSDTQYF. CDR3 sequence (DNA): TGTGCCAGCAGCTCGACTAGCGGGAGTGGGTCAGATACGCAGTATTTT. The full variable domain, its missing parts supplied by reference TRBV7-2 and TRBJ2-3, is GAGVSQSPSNKVTEKGKDVELRCDPISGHTALYWYRQSLGQGLEFLIYFQGNSAPDKSGLPSDRFSAERTGGSVSTLTIQRTQQEDSAVYLCASSSTSGSGSDTQYFGPGTRLTVL.

Of note for this clonotype: The CDR3 does not close with the conserved phenylalanine or tryptophan, likely indicating a read error. The V call is TRBV20-1, the J call TRBJ1-5; TRBD1 matches at 12 bases. The CDR3 runs 16 residues. Looked up from germline, CDR1 is DFQATT and CDR2 is SNEGSKA (reference sequence). The junction had 10 bases not matched to a gene; V was cut back by 4 bases and J by 6 bases. CDR3 loop: CSATNRDRGHSQPQHL. The DNA for the CDR3 is TGCAGTGCTACCAACCGGGACAGGGGGCACAGTCAGCCCCAGCATCTT.

This clonotype showed up many times. The CDR3: CASSLRTGYQETQYF. The CDR3 bases are TGTGCCAGCAGCCTACGGACAGGTTACCAAGAGACCCAGTACTTC. This chain joins TRBV3-1 and TRBJ2-5, with 7 bases that match TRBD1. Trimming took 4 bases from V and 0 from J; bases not matched to a gene: 5. This CDR3 spans 15 amino acids. Germline lookup yields CDR1 LGHDT and CDR2 YNNKEL (reference sequence).

This clonotype appeared a few times. This sequence joins TRBV2 and TRBJ2-7; 9 nucleotides line up with TRBD1. This CDR3 comprises 14 residues. V lost 9 bases and J lost 2; bases outside the gene matches: 8. Germline V gene sequence: CDR1 SNHLY, CDR2 FYNNEI. CDR3 DNA: TGTGCCAGGGGGGACAGGGACAGGACCTACGAGCAGTACTTC. Translation gives CARGDRDRTYEQYF. The whole variable domain, filled in from reference TRBV2 and TRBJ2-7, reads EPEVTQTPSHQVTQMGQEVILRCVPISNHLYFYWYRQILGQKVEFLVSFYNNEISEKSEIFDDQFSVERPDGSNFTLKIRSTKLEDSAMYFCARGDRDRTYEQYFGPGTRLTVT.